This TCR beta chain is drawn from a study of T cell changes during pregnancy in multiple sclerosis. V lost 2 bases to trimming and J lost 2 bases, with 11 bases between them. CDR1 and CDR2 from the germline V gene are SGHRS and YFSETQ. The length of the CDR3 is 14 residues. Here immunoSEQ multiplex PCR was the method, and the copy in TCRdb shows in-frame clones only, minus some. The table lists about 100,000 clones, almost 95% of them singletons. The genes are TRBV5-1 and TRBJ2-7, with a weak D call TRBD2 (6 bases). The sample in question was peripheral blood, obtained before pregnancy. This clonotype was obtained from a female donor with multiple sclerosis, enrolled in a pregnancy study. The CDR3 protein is CASSFLANTYEQYF. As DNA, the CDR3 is TGCGCCAGCAGCTTCCTAGCGAATACCTACGAGCAGTACTTC.